This TCR beta chain was captured by sequencing in a study of cytomegalovirus exposure and HLA in healthy donors. Study as a whole: For the approximately 360 genotyped donors, more than 65% fell within the Caucasian-associated ancestry cluster.

Points from the study as a whole: Accurate predictions that matched the HLA-A and HLA-B alleles of most subjects were reportedly made from TCR beta sequences. There were a few CMV-associated chains whose specificity for CMV antigens was confirmed in vitro.

Points on this clone: The antigen remains unidentified.

Vbeta (60) and Jbeta (13) primers were used in the PCR. Assay: immunoSEQ multiplex PCR; the TCRdb copy retains only in-frame clones and omits some. The sample contains 120,000 or so clones, less than 10% of which appear only once. The receptor comes from a woman between 40 and 50 years old in good health and CMV-seropositive. The sample consisted of PBMCs.

The CDR3 DNA reads as TGTGCCAGCAGCACTCAAGGGGGGGCACAGTATGGCTACACCTTC. Its protein is CASSTQGGAQYGYTF. This chain joins TRBV6-5 and TRBJ1-2, with TRBD1 as a possible D gene (6 bases). Trimming removed 6 bases from V and 5 bases from J, with 19 bases in between. The length of the CDR3 is 15 residues. CDR1 and CDR2 (germline): MNHEY, SVGAGI.